These T cell receptor beta chains were read from a single sample in a study of T cell therapy after organ transplantation. These receptors' antigens are unknown. TCRdb's copy holds only in-frame clones and misses some; the assay was immunoSEQ multiplex PCR. Of a few thousand clones detected, about 80% appear once; the ten largest clones hold about 40%. The sample consisted of CD8+ T cells from blood, taken after autologous CMV-specific T cell therapy. The receptors here all came from a human patient who had received a solid organ transplant and had CMV disease. Certain T cells may be donor cells from the graft. Each CDR3 is given with its conserved first and last residue. D genes are given only for firm matches. Clone size is given for some rows only: seen once, a few or many times, or a class if the clone is expanded.

TRBD1	18	TRBJ1-5	.	TRBV28	TGTGCCAGCAGTATGACAGGGGGCACCCTGATGGGCAATCAGCCCCAGCATTTT	CASSMTGGTLMGNQPQHF
TRBD1	13	TRBJ1-2	.	TRBV5-6	TGTGCCAGTTGGACAGGGTCAGGCTATGGCTACACCTTC	CASWTGSGYGYTF
.	13	TRBJ1-5	.	TRBV19	TGTGCCAGCGATGACCTGGGCAATCAGCCCCAGCATTTT	CASDDLGNQPQHF
.	18	TRBJ2-3	.	TRBV5-1	TGCGCCAGCAGCTCAGGGAAGGGGCCCGTACAGGTCACAGATACGCAGTATTTT	CASSSGKGPVQVTDTQYF
TRBD1	15	TRBJ2-5	.	TRBV10-2	TGCGCCACCAGGTTTTTTCGGGACAGTGAAGAGACCCAGTACTTC	CATRFFRDSEETQYF
.	17	TRBJ1-5	.	TRBV19	TGTGCCAGTAGTGGCCCGGGTGTGGGGGCTAGCAATCAGCCCCAGCATTTT	CASSGPGVGASNQPQHF
.	14	TRBJ2-7	.	TRBV5-6	TGTGCCAGCAGCGGAGGATTCAGGGACTACGAGCAGTACTTC	CASSGGFRDYEQYF
TRBD2	13	TRBJ2-7	.	TRBV5-4	TGTGCCAGCAGCCCAGACCGGGGGGACGAGCAGTACTTC	CASSPDRGDEQYF
.	13	TRBJ1-1	.	TRBV27	TGTGCCAGCAGTGAGGGTGTCGACACTGAAGCTTTCTTT	CASSEGVDTEAFF
TRBD1	13	TRBJ1-2	.	TRBV7-9	TGTGCCAGCAGCCGGACAGGTGTATATGGCTACACCTTC	CASSRTGVYGYTF
.	13	TRBJ2-2	.	TRBV7-2	TGTGCCAGCAGCTTAGGAGGGTTAGGGGAGCTGTTTTTT	CASSLGGLGELFF
.	11	TRBJ1-1	few	TRBV30	TGTGCCTGGAGTGTACGGGTGGAAGCTTTCTTT	CAWSVRVEAFF
.	13	TRBJ2-3	.	TRBV6-1	TGTGCCATTTGGGACGGACGCACAGATACGCAGTATTTT	CAIWDGRTDTQYF
TRBD1	18	TRBJ2-7	once	TRBV4-1	TGCGCCAGCAGCCAAACCGGGGCCTACAGGGGCCGAGTCTACGAGCAGTACTTC	CASSQTGAYRGRVYEQYF
.	13	TRBJ2-1	.	TRBV5-1	TGCGCCAGCAGCTTGACTCCCTACAATGAGCAGTTCTTC	CASSLTPYNEQFF
.	13	TRBJ1-2	few	TRBV30	TGTGCCTGGACGGCAGGAGAGAACTATGGCTACACCTTC	CAWTAGENYGYTF
TRBD1	15	TRBJ1-6	once	TRBV15	TGTGCCACCAGCAGTGGGGGACAGGGTTTTTCACCCCTCCACTTT	CATSSGGQGFSPLHF
.	12	TRBJ1-3	.	TRBV7-4	TGTGCCAGTATAATCCGGGGAAACACCATATATTTT	CASIIRGNTIYF
.	13	TRBJ2-2	.	TRBV4-3	TGCGCCAGCAGCCAAGGTGGACCCGGGGAGCTGTTTTTT	CASSQGGPGELFF
TRBD1	15	TRBJ1-1	.	TRBV13	TGTGCCAGCAGCTTGGGGGGACAGGGGGACACTGAAGCTTTCTTT	CASSLGGQGDTEAFF
.	14	TRBJ1-1	.	TRBV28	TGTGCCAGCAGTTTACGTGTACGGAACACTGAAGCTTTCTTT	CASSLRVRNTEAFF
.	15	TRBJ2-2	.	TRBV4-1	TGCGCCAGCAGCCGCACACATTCGAACACCGGGGAGCTGTTTTTT	CASSRTHSNTGELFF
TRBD2	16	TRBJ2-5	.	TRBV28	TGTGCCAGCAGTTTAGGGCTAGCGGGGGATCAAGAGACCCAGTACTTC	CASSLGLAGDQETQYF
.	15	TRBJ1-2	.	TRBV7-8	TGTGCCAGCAGCTTAGGGGTGGAGGTTAACTATGGCTACACCTTC	CASSLGVEVNYGYTF
.	14	TRBJ1-2	.	TRBV27	TGTGCCAGCAGTTTAAACAGCGCGAACTATGGCTACACCTTC	CASSLNSANYGYTF
.	15	TRBJ2-1	.	TRBV7-2	TGTGCCAGCAGCTTTATAACCGGGGCAAACAATGAGCAGTTCTTC	CASSFITGANNEQFF
.	11	TRBJ1-1	few	TRBV19	TGTGCCAGTACCTGGACCCACCAAGCTTTCTTT	CASTWTHQAFF
.	13	TRBJ2-7	.	TRBV4-3	TGCGCCAGCAGCCAAGATATAACCTACGAGCAGTACTTC	CASSQDITYEQYF
.	17	TRBJ2-5	.	TRBV7-3	TGTGCCAGCAGCTTAACGTCTCTAGGGCAGAACCAAGAGACCCAGTACTTC	CASSLTSLGQNQETQYF
.	13	TRBJ2-7	once	TRBV5-4	TGTGCCAGCAGCGGGGACGGGACCTACGAGCAGTACTTC	CASSGDGTYEQYF
.	19	TRBJ2-3	.	TRBV7-2	TGTGCCAGCAGCTTAGAGCGGCTTAGGGGGAGCCCTGCGGACAATACGCAGTATTTT	CASSLERLRGSPADNTQYF